These T cell receptor beta chains were read from a single sample in a study of T cell responses to AZD1222 COVID-19 vaccine. The repertoire was sequenced with immunoSEQ multiplex PCR; TCRdb's copy has only in-frame clones and lacks some. The data hold 100,000 to 130,000 clones, with 87% observed a single time. This specimen was peripheral blood, taken on day 0 of AZD1222 vaccination. Receptor source: an adult in good health. CDR3s include the opening cysteine and the closing phenylalanine or tryptophan.

v_call	j_call	cdr3_length	cdr3_aa
TRBV4-2	TRBJ2-1	16	CASSQEGREGHNEQFF
TRBV6-5	TRBJ2-1	13	CASIGTTYNEQFF
TRBV28	TRBJ2-4	14	CASRGGSRGNIQYF
TRBV5-1	TRBJ1-4	14	CASSFLATNEKLFF
TRBV2	TRBJ1-2	11	CASSTEYGYTF
TRBV5-8	TRBJ1-3	14	CASILQGLGNTIYF
TRBV5-1	TRBJ1-4	15	CASSQQGARGEKLFF
TRBV3-1/TRBV3-2	TRBJ2-1	14	CASSSAWVNNEQFF
TRBV9	TRBJ2-7	14	CASSRPGQGYEQYF
TRBV18	TRBJ2-5	14	CASSPLDDQETQYF
TRBV29-1	TRBJ2-7	15	CSVEDRLAGPYEQYF
TRBV7-2	TRBJ2-7	17	CASSLGPTGSTAYEQYF
TRBV5-5	TRBJ1-1	14	CASSLGQGNAEAFF
TRBV5-6	TRBJ2-7	15	CASSWGRLAGIEQYF
TRBV15	TRBJ1-5	15	CATSRGAEGNQPQHF
TRBV15	TRBJ1-5	12	CATSRANQPQHF
TRBV3-1/TRBV3-2	TRBJ2-3	16	CASSEAWGMLADTQYF
TRBV7-3	TRBJ2-2	15	CASSLGGSYTGELFF
TRBV28	TRBJ1-1	15	CAITPLKGGFTEAFF
TRBV4-1	TRBJ1-4	12	CASSQGDGKLFF
TRBV5-1	TRBJ1-2	13	CASSLGSDYGYTF
TRBV7-9	TRBJ2-3	11	CASRATDTQYF
TRBV4-1	TRBJ1-5	16	CASSHQTGKSNQPQHF
TRBV29-1	TRBJ2-3	14	CSVENQVPPDTQYF
TRBV12-3/TRBV12-4	TRBJ2-3	13	CASSLRGPDTQYF
TRBV6-5	TRBJ1-3	15	CASSPQQGLGYTIYF
TRBV3-1/TRBV3-2	TRBJ2-7	14	CASSYSGGAYEQYF
TRBV7-9	TRBJ1-2	12	CASSPGNYGYTF
TRBV10-3	TRBJ2-7	13	CAISEGREYEQYF
TRBV2	TRBJ1-5	15	CASSEDRGGDQPQHF
TRBV7-2	TRBJ2-7	12	CASSRDLSEQYF
TRBV9	TRBJ1-5	14	CASSVGTGTQPQHF
TRBV3-1/TRBV3-2	TRBJ2-5	16	CASSQDLGTGQETQYF
TRBV27	TRBJ2-7	15	CASSLSGTGVNEQYF
TRBV11-2	TRBJ2-1	16	CASSKMLAGAYNEQFF
TRBV16	TRBJ1-1	12	CASKTGWTEAFF
TRBV5-1	TRBJ1-1	14	CASSIDQGGTEAFF
TRBV18	TRBJ2-7	14	CASSLEGSAYEQYF
TRBV12-3/TRBV12-4	TRBJ1-1	12	CASSWTGVGAFF
TRBV7-9	TRBJ2-7	13	CASSLAGEYEQYF
TRBV4-3	TRBJ2-7	17	CASSQDGTSGRAGEQYF
TRBV30	TRBJ1-5	13	CAWSSRSNQPQHF
TRBV9	TRBJ1-6	17	CASSVSEQSSYNSPLHF
TRBV19	TRBJ1-1	13	CASSILAGTEAFF
TRBV5-1	TRBJ1-4	13	CASREGRKEKLFF
TRBV11-2	TRBJ1-2	13	CASSGQGVHGYTF
TRBV5-1	TRBJ1-3	15	CASSLGEISGNTIYF
TRBV15	TRBJ2-7	15	CATSLGASVPYEQYF
TRBV20-1	TRBJ1-3	13	CSASGAPRNTIYF
TRBV6-6	TRBJ2-7	15	CASRTGLVGSYEQYF
TRBV5-4	TRBJ1-3	12	CASSFDGNTIYF
TRBV11-3	TRBJ1-1	13	CASSRDGRTEAFF
TRBV19	TRBJ1-3	16	CASSMGTGVFGNTIYF
TRBV9	TRBJ1-2	13	CASSVAEGYGYTF
TRBV19	TRBJ2-5	16	CASSIFGWRDQETQYF